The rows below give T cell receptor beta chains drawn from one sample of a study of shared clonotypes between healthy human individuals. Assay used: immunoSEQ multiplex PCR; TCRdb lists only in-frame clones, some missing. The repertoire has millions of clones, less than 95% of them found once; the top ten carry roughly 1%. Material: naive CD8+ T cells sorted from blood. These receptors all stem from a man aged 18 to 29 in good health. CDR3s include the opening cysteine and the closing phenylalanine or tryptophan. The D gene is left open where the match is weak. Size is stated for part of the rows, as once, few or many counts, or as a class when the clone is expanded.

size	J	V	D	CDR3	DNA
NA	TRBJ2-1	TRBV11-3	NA	CASSPAGLNEQFF	TGTGCCAGCAGCCCGGCAGGATTAAATGAGCAGTTCTTC
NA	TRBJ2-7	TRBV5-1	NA	CASSFGSPYEQYF	TGCGCCAGCAGCTTCGGGTCCCCCTACGAGCAGTACTTC
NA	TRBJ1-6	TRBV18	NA	CASSPWIEGAFGNSPLHF	TGTGCCAGCTCCCCTTGGATTGAGGGTGCCTTCGGGAATTCACCCCTCCACTTT
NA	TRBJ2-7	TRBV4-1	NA	CASSPVSGTPSYEQYF	TGCGCCAGCAGCCCTGTATCCGGGACACCTTCCTACGAGCAGTACTTC
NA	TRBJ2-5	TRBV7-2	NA	CASSLGGTKGETQYF	TGTGCCAGCAGCTTAGGAGGGACCAAAGGGGAGACCCAGTACTTC
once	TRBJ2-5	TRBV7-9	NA	CASSLGVEETQYF	TGTGCCAGCAGCTTAGGAGTCGAAGAGACCCAGTACTTC
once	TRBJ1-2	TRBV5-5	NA	CASSYGTKIYGYTF	TGTGCCAGCAGCTACGGAACAAAAATCTATGGCTACACCTTC
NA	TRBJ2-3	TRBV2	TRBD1	CASTRSRDRSTDTQYF	TGTGCCAGCACCCGATCCCGGGACAGAAGCACAGATACGCAGTATTTT
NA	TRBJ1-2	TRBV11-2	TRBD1	CASSRPGTAPGGYTF	TGTGCCAGCAGCCGTCCCGGGACAGCCCCGGGAGGCTACACCTTC
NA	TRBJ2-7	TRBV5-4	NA	CASSLVADLTYEQYF	TGTGCCAGCAGCTTGGTGGCGGACCTTACCTACGAGCAGTACTTC
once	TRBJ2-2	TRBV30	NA	CAWSPGGAGELFF	TGTGCCTGGAGCCCAGGAGGGGCCGGGGAGCTGTTTTTT
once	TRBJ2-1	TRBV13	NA	CASSRGGTYNEQFF	TGTGCCAGCAGCAGAGGGGGAACCTACAATGAGCAGTTCTTC
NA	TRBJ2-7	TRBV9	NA	CASSEGNPYEQYF	TGTGCCAGCAGCGAGGGTAACCCCTACGAGCAGTACTTC
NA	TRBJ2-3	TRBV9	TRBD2	CASSSQPETSGAFTDTQYF	TGTGCCAGCAGCTCCCAGCCCGAAACTAGCGGGGCTTTCACAGATACGCAGTATTTT
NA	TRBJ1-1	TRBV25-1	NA	CASSEQGGMNTEAFF	TGTGCCAGCAGCGAACAGGGTGGGATGAACACTGAAGCTTTCTTT
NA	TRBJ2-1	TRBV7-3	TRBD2	CASSVTGTSGNEQFF	TGTGCCAGCAGCGTGACCGGGACTAGCGGCAATGAGCAGTTCTTC
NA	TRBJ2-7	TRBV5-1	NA	CASSWGSGTYEQYF	TGCGCCAGCAGCTGGGGGTCAGGAACGTACGAGCAGTACTTC
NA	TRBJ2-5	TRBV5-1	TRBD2	CASSPHPGLAGGLETQYF	TGCGCCAGCAGCCCGCACCCAGGACTAGCGGGAGGGCTGGAGACCCAGTACTTC
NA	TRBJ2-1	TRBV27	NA	CASSPEVAAQEQFF	TGTGCCAGCAGCCCTGAGGTAGCGGCCCAAGAGCAGTTCTTC
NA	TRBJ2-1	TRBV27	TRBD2	CASTWTSDSEQFF	TGTGCCAGCACTTGGACTAGCGATAGCGAGCAGTTCTTC
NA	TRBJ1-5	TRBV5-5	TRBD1	CASSSGQGYQPQHF	TGTGCCAGCAGCTCGGGACAGGGGTATCAGCCCCAGCATTTT
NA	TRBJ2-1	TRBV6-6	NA	CASSQNWNEQFF	TGTGCCAGCAGCCAGAACTGGAATGAGCAGTTCTTC
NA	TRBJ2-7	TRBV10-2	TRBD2	CASSEPRDYDEQYF	TGCGCCAGCAGTGAGCCCCGGGACTACGACGAGCAGTACTTC
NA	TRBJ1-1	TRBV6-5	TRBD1	CASNHRGAEAFF	TGTGCCAGCAATCACAGGGGTGCTGAAGCTTTCTTT
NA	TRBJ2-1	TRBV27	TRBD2	CASGMSSGGEQFF	TGTGCCAGCGGCATGTCGAGCGGGGGGGAGCAGTTCTTC
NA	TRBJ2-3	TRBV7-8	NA	CASSLSGFKGDTQYF	TGTGCCAGCAGCTTATCCGGGTTTAAGGGGGATACGCAGTATTTT